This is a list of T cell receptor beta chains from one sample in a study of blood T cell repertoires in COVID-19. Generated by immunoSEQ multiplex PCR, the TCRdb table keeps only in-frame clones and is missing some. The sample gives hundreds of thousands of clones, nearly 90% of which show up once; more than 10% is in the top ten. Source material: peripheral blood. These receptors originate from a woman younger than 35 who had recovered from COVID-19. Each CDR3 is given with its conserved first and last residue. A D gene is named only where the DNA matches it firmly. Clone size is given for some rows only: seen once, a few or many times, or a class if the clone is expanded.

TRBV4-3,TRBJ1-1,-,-,TGCGCCAGCAGCCAATCCACACGTTCTGAAGCTTTCTTT,CASSQSTRSEAFF
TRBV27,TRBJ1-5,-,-,TGTGCCAGCAGTTCCCGGACAGCTGATCAGCCCCAGCATTTT,CASSSRTADQPQHF
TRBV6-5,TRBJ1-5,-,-,TGTGCCAGCAGTTTGCGGGAAGGGCAGCCCCAGCATTTT,CASSLREGQPQHF
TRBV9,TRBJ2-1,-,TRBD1,TGTGCCAGCACACAGCCGGGACAGGGTGACAATGAGCAGTTCTTC,CASTQPGQGDNEQFF
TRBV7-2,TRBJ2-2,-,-,TGTGCCAGCAGCTTATGGGAGTGGAGCGGGGAGCTGTTTTTT,CASSLWEWSGELFF
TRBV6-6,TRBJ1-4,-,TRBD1,TGTGCCAGCAGTTACCCGACAGGGTTAGGGGAAAAACTGTTTTTT,CASSYPTGLGEKLFF
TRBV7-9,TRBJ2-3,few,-,TGTGCCAGCAGCTTCCCCCCCGGGGGAACTAGCACAGATACGCAGTATTTT,CASSFPPGGTSTDTQYF
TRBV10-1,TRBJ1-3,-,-,TGCGCCAGCAGTAGGAACTACACGAGTGACACCATATATTTT,CASSRNYTSDTIYF
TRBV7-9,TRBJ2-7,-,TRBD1,TGTGCCAGCAGCTATACTTGGACAGGGGGCAGGAACGAGCAGTACTTC,CASSYTWTGGRNEQYF
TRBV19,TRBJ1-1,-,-,TGTGCCAGTAGTATTGGCCCGGGGGGCCCCCCTGAAGCTTTCTTT,CASSIGPGGPPEAFF
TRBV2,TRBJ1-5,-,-,TGTGCCAGCAGTGAAAATTCCCTCCTTTATCAGCCCCAGCATTTT,CASSENSLLYQPQHF
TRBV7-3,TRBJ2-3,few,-,TGTGCCAGCAGCCCCGTTGGCGGAGATACGCAGTATTTT,CASSPVGGDTQYF
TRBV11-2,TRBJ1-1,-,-,TGTGCCAGCAGCTTAGACAGGGTAGGGTTTCGCACTGAAGCTTTCTTT,CASSLDRVGFRTEAFF
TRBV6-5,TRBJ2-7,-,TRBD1,TGTGCCAGCACCTCCGGGACAGGGACCGAGCAGTACTTC,CASTSGTGTEQYF
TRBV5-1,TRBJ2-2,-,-,TGCGCCAGCAGCTTGGGGAGCCCCGGGGAGCTGTTTTTT,CASSLGSPGELFF
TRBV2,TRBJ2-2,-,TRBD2,TGTGCCAGCAGTCCCGGACTAGCGGGAGGGGGCACCGGGGAGCTGTTTTTT,CASSPGLAGGGTGELFF
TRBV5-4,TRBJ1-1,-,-,TGTGCCAGCAGCTTCTACAGGAACACTGAAGCTTTCTTT,CASSFYRNTEAFF
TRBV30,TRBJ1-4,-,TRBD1,TGTGCCTGGAGTGTAGGGGGGACAGATGAAAAACTGTTTTTT,CAWSVGGTDEKLFF
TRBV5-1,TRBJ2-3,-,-,TGCGCCAGCAGCTTGAAGACCAGCGGCAGCACAGATACGCAGTATTTT,CASSLKTSGSTDTQYF
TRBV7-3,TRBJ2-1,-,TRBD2,TGTGCCAGCAGCGTAACACCGGGACTAGCGGGAGGGCCGGGATACAATGAGCAGTTCTTC,CASSVTPGLAGGPGYNEQFF
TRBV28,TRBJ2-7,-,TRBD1,TGTGCCAGCAGTCCGACAGGGGGCGCGGGTCCCGAGCAGTACTTC,CASSPTGGAGPEQYF
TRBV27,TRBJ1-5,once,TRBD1,TGTGCCAGCAGCCGGGACAGGGGGTATCAGCCCCAGCATTTT,CASSRDRGYQPQHF
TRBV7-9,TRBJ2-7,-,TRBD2,TGTGCCAGCACTAGCGGGTACTCCTACGAGCAGTACTTC,CASTSGYSYEQYF
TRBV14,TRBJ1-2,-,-,TGTGCCAGCAGCCAAGATAGACCCAGGGAATCTCTCTATGGCTACACCTTC,CASSQDRPRESLYGYTF
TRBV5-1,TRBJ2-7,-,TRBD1,TGCGCCAGCAGCTTGTGGTCCGGGACAGGGTGGGAGCAGTACTTC,CASSLWSGTGWEQYF